Listed here is a single T cell receptor beta chain. The sample originates from a study of cytomegalovirus exposure and HLA in healthy donors. PCR amplification relied on 60 Vbeta primers (plus 13 Jbeta primers). This table comes from immunoSEQ multiplex PCR, and its TCRdb copy is limited to in-frame clones, with some not included. The sample carries 84,000 or so clones, less than 85% recorded once. The CDR3 covers 14 residues. The germline V and J ends were trimmed by 5 bases and 1 base, with 12 bases remaining between them. The germline CDR1 and CDR2 sequences are SGHRS and YFSETQ. Material for sequencing was PBMCs. J is TRBJ1-1 and V is TRBV5-1; D may be TRBD1 (6 bases). The origin of this receptor is a woman between 50 and 59 years old in good health and CMV-seronegative. The CDR3 loop is CASSPDSWNTEAFF. The CDR3 DNA sequence: TGCGCCAGCAGTCCGGACAGCTGGAACACTGAAGCTTTCTTT.